Following are 17 T cell receptor beta chains from one sample sequenced in a study of T cell responses to AZD1222 COVID-19 vaccine. Sequenced by immunoSEQ multiplex PCR; TCRdb stores in-frame clones only, minus some. This repertoire shows 100,000 to 130,000 clones, more than 70% found once; its top ten account for approximately 3.1%. This specimen consisted of peripheral blood, obtained on day 0 of MenACWY control vaccination. These receptors were taken from an adult in good health.

CDR3 coding DNA: TGTGCCAGCAGCCCCGGACAGCCTATCCACGAGCAGTACTTC. Its translation: CASSPGQPIHEQYF. J is TRBJ2-7 and V is TRBV7-3; D possibly corresponds to TRBD1 (6 bases). Per the germline V gene, CDR1 is SGHTA and CDR2 is FQGTGA. CDR3 length: 14 residues. Trimming removed 5 bases from V and 5 bases from J, with 16 bases in between.

V and J are TRBV12-5 and TRBJ2-2, with a tentative D call TRBD2 (5 bases). The V end was cut by 1 base, the J end by 5 bases, with 5 bases between. The CDR3 runs 13 residues. CDR1 LGHNT and CDR2 FRNRAP come from the germline V gene. For the CDR3, the DNA is TGTGCTAGTGGTTTGGGACTAACCGGGGAGCTGTTTTTT. Translation: CASGLGLTGELFF.

The rearrangement links TRBV5-5 to TRBJ1-4; 10 bases match TRBD1. This CDR3 has 14 residues. After removal of 4 bases from V and 4 bases from J, the junction contained 1 base not matched to a gene. CDR1 is SGHKS and CDR2 is YYEKEE in the germline V gene (reference sequence). The CDR3 loop is CASSRTGGNEKLFF. In nucleotides, the CDR3 is TGTGCCAGCAGCCGGACAGGGGGTAATGAAAAACTGTTTTTT.

The chain uses TRBV18 and TRBJ2-7, with 7 bases fitting TRBD1. The V segment lost 3 bases and the J segment 5 bases; nucleotides outside the gene matches: 1. Germline V gene lookup returns CDR1 KGHSH and CDR2 LQKENI. This CDR3 has 12 residues. CDR3 DNA sequence: TGTGCCAGCTCACCTGGGACAGACGAGCAGTACTTC. It encodes CASSPGTDEQYF. Full variable domain (rest looked up from reference TRBV18 and TRBJ2-7): NAGVMQNPRHLVRRRGQEARLRCSPMKGHSHVYWYRQLPEEGLKFMVYLQKENIIDESGMPKERFSAEFPKEGPSILRIQQVVRGDSAAYFCASSPGTDEQYFGPGTRLTVT.

The chain employs TRBV3-1 (or the pseudogene TRBV3-2) and TRBJ1-2, with no clear D. The CDR3 is made up of 15 amino acids. V was shortened by 3 bases and J by 4 bases, with 15 bases between the two germline ends. Looked up from germline, CDR1 is LGHDT and CDR2 is YNNKEL (reference sequence). The CDR3 reads CASSQGMGLIYGYTF. Written as DNA, the CDR3 is TGTGCCAGCAGCCAGGGCATGGGCTTGATCTATGGCTACACCTTC.

This clone was recorded a few times. This chain links TRBV7-9 with TRBJ2-7; D call uncertain. Trimming took off 4 bases at V and 3 bases at J, with 7 bases between the two ends. Germline V gives CDR1 SEHNR, CDR2 FQNEAQ (reference sequence). CDR3 length: 12 residues. CDR3 nucleotide sequence: TGTGCCAGCAGCTCAACCTACTACGAGCAGTACTTC. This codes for CASSSTYYEQYF.

J is TRBJ1-2 and V is TRBV5-1; TRBD1 might be the D (6 bases). V was cut by 7 bases and J by 4 bases, with 26 bases left in between. CDR3 length: 17 residues. CDR1 and CDR2 from the germline V gene are SGHRS and YFSETQ. CDR3 amino acids: CASGFTGLGLLVYGYTF. CDR3 in DNA: TGCGCCAGCGGATTTACAGGGTTGGGGTTGCTTGTCTATGGCTACACCTTC.

The chain uses TRBV5-4 and TRBJ1-2; 9 bases are shared with TRBD1. Germline CDR1 SGHNT, CDR2 YYREEE (reference sequence). The junction had 12 bases not matched to a gene; V was cut back by 4 bases and J by 8 bases. CDR3 length: 15 residues. The CDR3 coding sequence is TGTGCCAGCAGCACCGAGACAGGGGGTGAAGGAGGCTACACCTTC. The encoded protein is CASSTETGGEGGYTF.

In regard to this clone: In the same sample, other DNA sequences code for this CDR3. The chain employs TRBV5-4 and TRBJ1-2; unclear D gene. CDR1 is SGHNT, CDR2 YYREEE, per germline (reference sequence). The V and J ends lost 0 bases and 5 bases respectively, with 8 bases between them. The length of the CDR3 is 13 residues. The chain's CDR3 is CASSLETAYGYTF. For the CDR3, the DNA is TGTGCCAGCAGCTTGGAGACTGCATATGGCTACACCTTC.

V usage is TRBV9 and J usage is TRBJ2-2; possible D gene TRBD1, 6 bases. V was clipped by 2 bases and J by 0 bases, with 11 bases between them. Germline V CDR1 and CDR2: SGDLS, YYNGEE. The CDR3 runs to 16 residues. CDR3 sequence reads: CASSVNRDPNTGELFF. The DNA for the CDR3 is TGTGCCAGCAGCGTCAACAGGGATCCGAACACCGGGGAGCTGTTTTTT.

This chain links TRBV11-2 with TRBJ2-7, with D possibly matching TRBD2 (6 bases). The CDR3 length is 15 residues. Trimming took 1 base from V and 6 from J, leaving 16 bases between them. The germline V gene encodes CDR1 SGHAT and CDR2 FQNNGV. The CDR3 loop reads CASSLAGLSGLEQYF. The CDR3 DNA is TGTGCCAGCAGCTTAGCGGGACTCTCTGGGCTCGAGCAGTACTTC.

The V call is TRBV5-1, the J call TRBJ2-1, with 13 bases fitting TRBD2. V lost 0 bases to trimming and J lost 0 bases; unmatched junction nucleotides: 9. This CDR3 is built from 20 residues. The germline gives CDR1 SGHRS, CDR2 YFSETQ. The CDR3 here is CASSLGGLAGRRSSYNEQFF. The CDR3 bases are TGCGCCAGCAGCTTGGGGGGACTAGCGGGGCGTCGGAGCTCCTACAATGAGCAGTTCTTC.

The gene calls are TRBV18 and TRBJ2-2; 7 nucleotides agree with TRBD2. The V gene end was trimmed by 3 bases and the J gene end by 5 bases; junction bases not matched to a gene: 6. Germline V gene data show CDR1 as KGHSH and CDR2 as LQKENI. The CDR3 has 15 amino acids. CDR3 in DNA: TGTGCCAGCTCACCCCCCTACGGGGGGACCGGGGAGCTGTTTTTT. As protein: CASSPPYGGTGELFF.

This clone came up once. The rearrangement links TRBV3-1 (or the pseudogene TRBV3-2) to TRBJ1-2; no firm D call. This CDR3 is 15 amino acids long. Looked up from germline, CDR1 is LGHDT and CDR2 is YNNKEL (reference sequence). Deletions cut 0 bases from V and 4 bases from J, with 12 bases between. CDR3 protein: CASSQDRRPTYGYTF. DNA of the CDR3: TGTGCCAGCAGCCAAGACCGCCGTCCCACCTATGGCTACACCTTC.

This sequence joins TRBV30 and TRBJ2-3; D remains ambiguous. CDR3 length: 11 residues. V was shortened by 8 bases and J by 4 bases, with 10 bases between the two germline ends. Per the germline V gene, CDR1 is GTSNPN and CDR2 is SVGIG (reference sequence). This CDR3 is CAGDRSDTQYF. The DNA of the CDR3 is TGTGCCGGAGATAGATCAGATACGCAGTATTTT.

In this sample, this clone turned up once. This rearrangement joins TRBV5-1 to TRBJ1-3; D perhaps matches TRBD1 (5 bases). Trimming stripped 6 bases from V and 0 bases from J, with 22 bases between. CDR3 length: 18 residues. Germline V gene lookup returns CDR1 SGHRS and CDR2 YFSETQ. CDR3 sequence reads: CASNSSRGRLPSGNTIYF. In nucleotides, the CDR3 is TGCGCCAGCAACTCTAGTCGGGGACGACTCCCCTCTGGAAACACCATATATTTT.

The chain is built from TRBV7-2 and TRBJ2-2; 7 nucleotides align to TRBD2. Germline-derived CDR1 and CDR2 are SGHTA and FQGNSA. CDR3 length: 17 residues. V trimming: 5 bases; J trimming: 2 bases; junction bases outside the gene matches: 11. The CDR3 here is CASSTYGTTTNTGELFF. The DNA of the CDR3 is TGTGCCAGCAGCACCTACGGGACTACGACCAACACCGGGGAGCTGTTTTTT. Full variable domain (missing parts from reference TRBV7-2 and TRBJ2-2): GAGVSQSPSNKVTEKGKDVELRCDPISGHTALYWYRQSLGQGLEFLIYFQGNSAPDKSGLPSDRFSAERTGGSVSTLTIQRTQQEDSAVYLCASSTYGTTTNTGELFFGEGSRLTVL.